The text below deals with one T cell receptor beta chain. The sample originates from a study of CD8 T cells in Susac syndrome. Per the germline V gene, CDR1 is SEHNR and CDR2 is FQNEAQ (reference sequence). V was clipped by 4 bases and J by 7 bases, with 10 bases between them. This CDR3 is 12 amino acids long. Random hexamers served to reverse transcribe roughly 0.5 to 1 ug RNA. From the immunoSEQ multiplex PCR reads, TCRdb called clonotypes with MiXCR, one entry per CDR3 protein. The table shows some 110,000 distinct CDR3 sequences, with 85% to 95% occurring only once. The receptor's source is a human donor with multiple sclerosis. The rearrangement joins TRBV7-9 to TRBJ1-1; D uncertain. The specimen sequenced was CD4+ T cells from PBMCs. The CDR3 DNA follows: TGTGCCAGCAGCTCTGGGAGGTTTGAAGCTTTCTTT. Its translation: CASSSGRFEAFF.